Each of the 24 T cell receptor beta chains below was sequenced from the same sample in a study of blood T cell repertoires in COVID-19 (dated by TCRdb to the early 2020s). The receptor library was made with the immunoSEQ multiplex PCR assay. TCRdb limited this immuneACCESS table to in-frame rearrangements with V and J called. A share of clones is missing; checked studies link under half to unresolved V genes, and the rest is unexplained. This sample has a few hundred thousand clones in its table, and about 89% of those were observed once. Around 1.3% of the sample is taken by the ten largest. The material sequenced was peripheral blood. The receptors here all came from a man aged 40-55 years with acute or convalescent COVID-19.

The chain recombines TRBV3-1 (or the pseudogene TRBV3-2) with TRBJ1-3; D not resolved. The V end was cut by 1 base, the J end by 4 bases, with 5 bases between. The CDR3 extends over 13 amino acids. Per germline, CDR1 LGHDT and CDR2 YNNKEL (reference sequence). The CDR3, as DNA: TGTGCCAGCAGCCAAGGTATGGGAAACACCATATATTTT. It translates to CASSQGMGNTIYF.

The chain links TRBV29-1 to TRBJ2-5; 11 bases map to TRBD2. V was pared by 7 bases and J by 3 bases, with 10 bases of the junction left unmatched. The CDR3 consists of 15 residues. Germline-derived CDR1 and CDR2 are SQVTM and ANQGSEA. In DNA form, the CDR3 reads TGCAGCGAACTGTCATTGGGACTAGCGGAAGAGACCCAGTACTTC. Its protein product is CSELSLGLAEETQYF.

The gene calls are TRBV6-5 and TRBJ2-2, with D tentatively TRBD1 (5 bases). This CDR3 has 16 residues. V was pared by 0 bases and J by 3 bases, with 11 bases between. Germline V gene lookup returns CDR1 MNHEY and CDR2 SVGAGI. The CDR3 nucleotides are TGTGCCAGCAGTTACTCGTTCCCCAGGGACACCGGGGAGCTGTTTTTT. This sequence encodes CASSYSFPRDTGELFF.

Remarks on this clone: One end of the junction does not line up with germline, which may come from a read error. J is TRBJ2-2 and V is TRBV7-7, with 8 bases identical to TRBD1. CDR3 length: 21 amino acids. Germline V gives CDR1 SSHAT, CDR2 FNYEAQ (reference sequence). CDR3 DNA sequence: TGTGCTAGCAGCCCCCTGAGTTTCAAGTGGACTGACAGGGGAAACACCGGGGAGCTGTTTTTT. It yields the protein CASSPLSFKWTDRGNTGELFF. Combining the CDR3 with reference TRBV7-7 and TRBJ2-2 gives the whole variable domain GAGVSQSPRYKVTKRGQDVTLRCDPISSHATLYWYQQALGQGPEFLTYFNYEAQPDKSGLPSDRFSAERPEGSISTLTIQRTEQRDSAMYRCASSPLSFKWTDRGNTGELFFGEGSRLTVL.

This rearrangement joins TRBV9 to TRBJ1-5; the D gene is possibly TRBD1 (5 bases). Between the trimmed V and J ends, which lost 4 bases and 4 bases, there was a span of 18 bases. This CDR3 contains 16 residues. Germline CDR1 SGDLS, CDR2 YYNGEE. The CDR3 region is CASSPGGGTVNQPQHF. DNA for the CDR3: TGTGCCAGCAGCCCGGGGGGGGGAACAGTAAATCAGCCCCAGCATTTT.

The V and J genes are TRBV7-9 and TRBJ1-4; maybe TRBD1 (6 bases). Germline V gene lookup returns CDR1 SEHNR and CDR2 FQNEAQ (reference sequence). The V end lost 2 bases, the J end lost 8 bases, and 9 bases lay between the germline ends. The CDR3 covers 13 residues. Here the CDR3 reads CASSLQGIEKLFF. The CDR3 nucleotides are TGTGCCAGCAGCTTACAGGGGATCGAAAAACTGTTTTTT.

The chain combines TRBV9 with TRBJ1-1; a possible D gene is TRBD1 (5 bases). From germline, CDR1 is SGDLS and CDR2 YYNGEE. The CDR3 has 14 residues. V lost 3 bases and J 1 base, leaving 10 bases between the germline ends. Here the CDR3 DNA reads TGTGCCAGCAGCGCGACAGATCGGAACACTGAAGCTTTCTTT. It translates to CASSATDRNTEAFF.

The V gene is TRBV9, the J gene TRBJ1-3, with no clear D. Trimming took off 0 bases at V and 0 bases at J, with 13 bases between the two ends. From germline, CDR1 is SGDLS and CDR2 YYNGEE. The CDR3 is 17 residues long. This chain's CDR3 is CASSVALGRDSGNTIYF. CDR3 nucleotide sequence: TGTGCCAGCAGCGTAGCCCTTGGGCGGGACTCTGGAAACACCATATATTTT.

A word on this clone: Other DNA sequences in the same sample also yield this CDR3. The chain uses TRBV19 and TRBJ2-7; 9 bases map to TRBD1. The germline gives CDR1 LNHDA, CDR2 SQIVND (reference sequence). The CDR3 runs to 14 residues. Trimming took 5 bases from V and 3 from J; bases not matched to a gene: 5. CDR3 coding DNA: TGTGCCAGTAGTCCAGGACAGGGGCTCTACGAGCAGTACTTC. Its protein product is CASSPGQGLYEQYF.

CDR3 region: CASSLYVTGGEQYF. Here the CDR3 DNA reads TGTGCCAGCAGTTTATACGTGACAGGAGGTGAGCAGTACTTC. V gene TRBV28 combines with J gene TRBJ2-7; possibly TRBD1 for D (6 bases). Germline V gene lookup returns CDR1 MDHEN and CDR2 SYDVKM. The CDR3 runs to 14 residues. The V and J ends lost 1 base and 7 bases respectively, with 14 bases between them.

The V and J genes are TRBV7-3 and TRBJ2-1; perhaps TRBD2 as D (6 bases). Germline values: CDR1 SGHTA, CDR2 FQGTGA. Trimming stripped 5 bases from V and 2 bases from J, with 13 bases between. This CDR3 is 15 amino acids long. This CDR3 is CASSQSGQPYNEQFF. DNA for the CDR3: TGTGCCAGCAGCCAAAGCGGGCAACCCTACAATGAGCAGTTCTTC.

The table lists this clone with a few counts. The CDR3 DNA is TGTGCCAGAAAGAAGGACAGAGCCTACGAGCAGTACTTC. This codes for CARKKDRAYEQYF. The chain combines TRBV6-5 with TRBJ2-7; a possible D gene is TRBD1 (6 bases). This CDR3 contains 13 residues. The V gene's germline CDR1 is MNHEY and CDR2 SVGAGI. Between the trimmed V and J ends, which lost 9 bases and 2 bases, there was a span of 14 bases.

This clone was detected once. The chain has TRBV2 and TRBJ1-2; 8 bases line up with TRBD1. CDR1 and CDR2 (germline): SNHLY, FYNNEI. Trimming removed 7 bases from V and 7 bases from J; junction bases left unmatched: 11. The CDR3 has 14 amino acids. The CDR3 DNA is TGTGCCAGCACCGAAGAGACAGGGGCGTTTGGCTACACCTTC. Protein: CASTEETGAFGYTF.

In its sample, this clone was seen once. The chain joins TRBV7-9 to TRBJ1-1, with D unclear. Germline V lookup: CDR1 SEHNR, CDR2 FQNEAQ (reference sequence). V lost 7 bases, J lost 0 bases, and 9 bases lay in between. The CDR3 length is 13 residues. The CDR3 here is CASTSFMNTEAFF. CDR3 coding DNA: TGTGCCAGCACCTCATTCATGAACACTGAAGCTTTCTTT.

This clone was seen only once. The rearrangement links TRBV2 to TRBJ1-5; 10 nucleotides match TRBD1. CDR1 and CDR2 from the germline V gene are SNHLY and FYNNEI. Losses at the gene ends were 3 bases for V and 5 bases for J; bases not matched to a gene: 4. This CDR3 has 15 residues. CDR3 sequence reads: CASSESGQGYQPQHF. In DNA form, the CDR3 reads TGTGCCAGCAGTGAGTCGGGACAGGGGTATCAGCCCCAGCATTTT.

This sequence joins TRBV7-2 and TRBJ2-7, with a weak D call TRBD1 (8 bases). Germline V gives CDR1 SGHTA, CDR2 FQGNSA. V was cut by 2 bases and J by 3 bases, with 11 bases left in between. The CDR3 runs 14 residues. This chain's CDR3 is CASSLTGGDYEQYF. DNA for the CDR3: TGTGCCAGCAGCTTAACAGGGGGGGACTACGAGCAGTACTTC.

The chain couples TRBV28 to TRBJ1-6; 7 bases align to TRBD1. This CDR3 comprises 16 residues. Germline assignment: CDR1 MDHEN and CDR2 SYDVKM. Unmatched junction bases numbered 19, after V lost 5 bases and J lost 15 bases. CDR3 in amino acids: CASSIGTARVGRLLHF. CDR3 nucleotide sequence: TGTGCCAGCAGTATAGGGACAGCCAGAGTGGGGAGGCTCCTCCACTTT. The complete variable domain, with remaining parts taken from reference TRBV28 and TRBJ1-6, reads DVKVTQSSRYLVKRTGEKVFLECVQDMDHENMFWYRQDPGLGLRLIYFSYDVKMKEKGDIPEGYSVSREKKERFSLILESASTNQTSMYLCASSIGTARVGRLLHFGNGTRLTVT.

The chain is built from TRBV9 and TRBJ1-5; the match to TRBD1 covers 11 bases. The length of the CDR3 is 16 residues. Trimming cost V 4 bases and J 3 bases; bases outside gene matches: 6. Per the germline V gene, CDR1 is SGDLS and CDR2 is YYNGEE. Here the CDR3 reads CASSPGTGGVNQPQHF. The CDR3 DNA sequence: TGTGCCAGCAGCCCAGGGACAGGGGGGGTCAATCAGCCCCAGCATTTT.

V and J are TRBV10-3 and TRBJ1-2, with D perhaps TRBD1 (6 bases). Trimming removed 8 bases from V and 8 bases from J, with 18 bases in between. Germline assignment: CDR1 ENHRY and CDR2 SYGVKD. The CDR3 has 13 residues. The CDR3 here is CAIFTGRGGGYTF. The CDR3 nucleotides read TGTGCCATCTTCACGGGCAGGGGAGGGGGCTACACCTTC.

This chain connects TRBV1 to TRBJ2-7; the table names TRBD2, a call not compared with the DNA. TRBV1 corresponds to a pseudogene. CDR3 size: 14 residues. CDR3 amino acids: CTSSKSGVSYEQYF. For the CDR3, the DNA is TGCACCAGCAGCAAAAGCGGGGTGTCCTACGAGCAGTACTTC.

The V and J genes are TRBV11-3 and TRBJ2-5; D is possibly TRBD1 (6 bases). Looked up from germline, CDR1 is SGHNT and CDR2 is YENEEA. The CDR3 extends over 13 amino acids. V dropped 1 base and J dropped 9 bases, with 12 bases sitting between them. The CDR3 DNA follows: TGTGCCAGCAGCTTAGTTTCGGGACAAGCCCAGTACTTC. Protein sequence: CASSLVSGQAQYF.

The V and J genes are TRBV6-1 and TRBJ1-5, with unresolved D. Germline V gene data show CDR1 as MNHNS and CDR2 as SASEGT. The V end was cut by 2 bases, the J end by 2 bases, with 13 bases between. CDR3 length: 16 residues. The CDR3 sequence is CASSENVGVRNQPQHF. CDR3 DNA: TGTGCCAGCAGTGAAAACGTCGGGGTGCGCAATCAGCCCCAGCATTTT.

The chain couples TRBV4-1 to TRBJ1-1; D is possibly TRBD1 (5 bases). V lost 5 bases, J lost 4 bases, and 11 bases lay in between. Germline V gene data show CDR1 as MGHRA and CDR2 as YSYEKL. The CDR3 sequence is 13 residues long. Here the CDR3 reads CASSFGGSTEAFF. Written as DNA, the CDR3 is TGCGCCAGCAGCTTCGGGGGTAGCACTGAAGCTTTCTTT.

Regarding this clone: One end of the junction is discordant with germline, which a read error may explain. This sequence joins TRBV15 and TRBJ1-2; TRBD1 is a possible D gene (5 bases). The CDR3 is 15 residues long. Looked up from germline, CDR1 is LNHNV and CDR2 is YYDKDF (reference sequence). CDR3 residues: CATSREDKPPYGYTF. In DNA, the CDR3 is TGTGCCACCAGCCGAGAGGACAAGCCCCCCTATGGCTACACCTTC.